What follows are 14 T cell receptor beta chains derived from one specimen sequenced in a study of shared clonotypes between healthy human individuals. As defined, naive CD8 cells were CD45RO-negative and positively selected for CCR7, with terminally differentiated effector memory CD45RA+ cells excluded. The repertoire was sequenced with immunoSEQ multiplex PCR; TCRdb's copy has only in-frame clones and lacks some. The table lists millions of clones, about 95% of them singletons, with 0.85% to 1.3% in the top ten. Material: naive CD8+ T cells sorted from blood. These receptor sequences come from a man younger than 35 in good health.

The chain is built from TRBV29-1 and TRBJ2-1; TRBD2 agrees at 10 bases. V shed 7 bases, J shed 8 bases, and the junction held 17 bases outside the gene matches. CDR1 and CDR2 (germline): SQVTM, ANQGSEA. The CDR3 is 16 amino acids. The CDR3 sequence: CSADLGLAAYSDEQFF. The DNA for the CDR3 is TGCAGCGCTGACCTCGGACTAGCGGCCTACTCCGATGAGCAGTTCTTC.

The chain recombines TRBV5-6 with TRBJ2-5; perhaps D is TRBD1 or TRBD2 (5 bases each). CDR3 length: 14 amino acids. Looked up from germline, CDR1 is SGHDT and CDR2 is YYEEEE. Deletions cut 1 base from V and 3 bases from J, with 10 bases between. DNA for the CDR3: TGTGCCAGCAGCTTGTGGGGGATTAAAGAGACCCAGTACTTC. Residues: CASSLWGIKETQYF.

The chain uses TRBV10-1 and TRBJ1-1, with D hard to call. The length of the CDR3 is 14 residues. Germline CDR1 reads WNHNN; CDR2 reads SYGVQD (reference sequence). V shed 1 base and J shed 5 bases, with 11 bases lying between them. CDR3 in DNA: TGCGCCAGCAGTGAGTTTCCCGTGCCTACTGAAGCTTTCTTT. Amino acids: CASSEFPVPTEAFF.

The V call is TRBV27, the J call TRBJ2-3; D is undetermined. Germline V gene sequence: CDR1 MNHEY, CDR2 SMNVEV (reference sequence). V shed 2 bases and J shed 5 bases, with 5 bases lying between them. This CDR3 has 12 residues. The chain's CDR3 is CASSLQEDTQYF. The CDR3 region has the DNA TGTGCCAGCAGTTTACAGGAAGATACGCAGTATTTT.

The J gene is TRBJ1-1, the V gene TRBV30, with D unresolved. Germline CDR1 is GTSNPN and CDR2 is SVGIG (reference sequence). V was trimmed by 5 bases and J by 4 bases, leaving 14 bases between them. The CDR3 is 13 residues long. The CDR3 bases are TGTGCCTGGGTAGGAGGGAGAGGCACTGAAGCTTTCTTT. This encodes CAWVGGRGTEAFF.

V is TRBV5-1 and J is TRBJ2-1, with D tentatively TRBD1 or TRBD2 (6 bases each). This CDR3 is built from 16 residues. Per the germline V gene, CDR1 is SGHRS and CDR2 is YFSETQ. Trimming took 0 bases from V and 3 from J, leaving 13 bases between them. This CDR3 is CASSLEGGALYNEQFF. CDR3 bases: TGCGCCAGCAGCTTGGAGGGGGGAGCCCTCTACAATGAGCAGTTCTTC.

The V and J genes are TRBV14 and TRBJ2-6, with D possibly being TRBD1 (6 bases). This CDR3 region has 19 residues. Deletions cut 4 bases from V and 1 base from J, with 20 bases between. Germline-derived CDR1 and CDR2 are SGHDN and FVKESK. The DNA of the CDR3 is TGTGCCAGCAGCCCCGGGCCACGGGACATGACGTCTGGGGCCAACGTCCTGACTTTC. Amino acids: CASSPGPRDMTSGANVLTF.

The CDR3 DNA follows: TGTGCCAGCAGTTTAGCTGGCAGACACTATGGCTACACCTTC. Translating it yields CASSLAGRHYGYTF. This rearrangement joins TRBV27 to TRBJ1-2; D unresolved. V lost 2 bases and J lost 3, with 10 bases in between. CDR1 and CDR2 from the germline V gene are MNHEY and SMNVEV (reference sequence). The CDR3 covers 14 residues.

The chain recombines TRBV28 with TRBJ2-2; tentatively, D is TRBD2 (5 bases). The CDR3 runs 19 residues. CDR1 MDHEN and CDR2 SYDVKM come from the germline V gene. Trimming stripped 1 base from V and 2 bases from J, with 20 bases between. The CDR3 reads CASSLYNPRVEANTGELFF. The CDR3 DNA reads as TGTGCCAGCAGTTTATATAACCCCCGGGTGGAGGCCAACACCGGGGAGCTGTTTTTT.

The gene calls are TRBV11-2 and TRBJ2-1; 15 nucleotides agree with TRBD2. CDR1 is SGHAT, CDR2 FQNNGV, per germline. The CDR3 spans 19 residues. Trimming removed 7 bases from V and 2 bases from J; junction bases left unmatched: 12. The DNA for the CDR3 is TGTGCCAGCAACATAAAAGGACTAGCGGGGGGGCTCCCCTACAATGAGCAGTTCTTC. This sequence encodes CASNIKGLAGGLPYNEQFF.

This chain's CDR3 is CASSLAGGGGEQYF. The CDR3 coding sequence is TGTGCCAGCAGTTTAGCGGGAGGAGGTGGTGAGCAGTACTTC. V usage is TRBV6-5 and J usage is TRBJ2-7; 10 nucleotides match TRBD2. Losses at the gene ends were 4 bases for V and 7 bases for J; bases not matched to a gene: 7. Germline lookup yields CDR1 MNHEY and CDR2 SVGAGI. This CDR3 has 14 amino acids.

This chain uses TRBV5-1 with TRBJ1-5; D not certain. The ends were cut back, 9 bases at V and 3 bases at J, with 1 base in the middle. Germline assignment: CDR1 SGHRS and CDR2 YFSETQ. The CDR3 contains 9 residues. The CDR3 DNA reads as TGCGCCAACAATCAGCCCCAGCATTTT. Translation: CANNQPQHF.

The rearrangement joins TRBV7-9 to TRBJ2-3; D gene ambiguous. CDR3 length: 15 amino acids. CDR1 is SEHNR, CDR2 FQNEAQ, per germline (reference sequence). V was trimmed by 4 bases and J by 0 bases, leaving 11 bases between them. As DNA, the CDR3 is TGTGCCAGCAGCTCTGAGGCAGTTAGCACAGATACGCAGTATTTT. Residues: CASSSEAVSTDTQYF.

This chain uses TRBV15 with TRBJ2-7; D uncertain. The CDR3 loop spans 16 amino acids. V dropped 0 bases and J dropped 0 bases, with 12 bases sitting between them. Germline V gene lookup returns CDR1 LNHNV and CDR2 YYDKDF (reference sequence). CDR3 region: CATSRDYPEDSYEQYF. The CDR3 nucleotides are TGTGCCACCAGCAGAGATTACCCAGAAGACTCCTACGAGCAGTACTTC.